This T cell receptor (beta chain) appears in the sequencing data of a study of technical replicates of blood from several donors. The ends lost 5 bases at V and 5 bases at J; junction bases unmatched: 10. The CDR3 extends over 16 amino acids. Germline CDR1 and CDR2: SGHTA and FQGTGA. Sequenced by immunoSEQ multiplex PCR; TCRdb stores in-frame clones only, minus some. Of about 61,000 clones detected, around 97% appear once; the ten largest clones hold about 0.19%. The V call is TRBV7-3, the J call TRBJ2-5, with 11 bases matching TRBD1. Sequencing was carried out using T cells isolated from PBMCs. This TCR derives from a human donor in good health. DNA of the CDR3: TGTGCCAGCAGCCCTGGACAGGGGGCGTTCGGGGAGACCCAGTACTTC. Residues: CASSPGQGAFGETQYF.